What follows are 17 T cell receptor beta chains derived from one specimen sequenced in a study of technical replicates of blood from a handful of donors. Sequencing was performed with immunoSEQ multiplex PCR; in TCRdb, only in-frame clones are kept and a portion is missing. The table lists tens of thousands of clones, around 95% of them singletons. The sequencing sample was made of T cells isolated from PBMCs. The receptors here all came from a human donor in good health.

The genes are TRBV28 and TRBJ2-2, with D possibly matching TRBD1 (6 bases). The V gene lost 6 bases and the J gene lost 7 bases, with 18 bases spanning the gap. In germline, CDR1 is MDHEN, CDR2 SYDVKM. This CDR3 region has 15 residues. Here the CDR3 reads CASRGSTGLGGELFF. The CDR3 DNA reads TGTGCCAGCAGGGGCAGTACAGGGCTCGGCGGGGAGCTGTTTTTT.

The genes are TRBV11-2 and TRBJ2-2, with a weak D call TRBD1 (6 bases). CDR1 is SGHAT and CDR2 is FQNNGV in the germline V gene. V gave up 2 bases and J gave up 0 bases, with 10 bases separating them. The CDR3 covers 16 residues. The CDR3 nucleotides are TGTGCCAGCAGCTTACACAGGGTCGCGAACACCGGGGAGCTGTTTTTT. Translation gives CASSLHRVANTGELFF. The full variable domain, in which reference TRBV11-2 and TRBJ2-2 provide the parts outside the CDR3, is EAGVAQSPRYKIIEKRQSVAFWCNPISGHATLYWYQQILGQGPKLLIQFQNNGVVDDSQLPKDRFSAERLKGVDSTLKIQPAKLEDSAVYLCASSLHRVANTGELFFGEGSRLTVL.

V and J are TRBV4-1 and TRBJ2-3; TRBD2 matches at 7 bases. Germline values: CDR1 MGHRA, CDR2 YSYEKL. With 1 base clipped from V and 2 bases from J, the junction kept 18 bases outside the gene matches. The CDR3 covers 20 residues. CDR3 residues: CASSQAGVDQGLAATDTQYF. DNA of the CDR3: TGCGCCAGCAGCCAAGCGGGGGTTGACCAAGGGCTAGCGGCCACAGATACGCAGTATTTT.

V gene TRBV19 combines with J gene TRBJ1-4, with 8 bases fitting TRBD1. The length of the CDR3 is 17 residues. The V segment lost 4 bases and the J segment 4 bases; nucleotides outside the gene matches: 11. Germline V gene lookup returns CDR1 LNHDA and CDR2 SQIVND (reference sequence). Written as DNA, the CDR3 is TGTGCCAGTAGTAATCCGAGGGGACAGGTGCTTAATGAAAAACTGTTTTTT. It translates to CASSNPRGQVLNEKLFF. Using reference TRBV19 and TRBJ1-4 for the parts outside the CDR3, the full variable domain is DGGITQSPKYLFRKEGQNVTLSCEQNLNHDAMYWYRQDPGQGLRLIYYSQIVNDFQKGDIAEGYSVSREKKESFPLTVTSAQKNPTAFYLCASSNPRGQVLNEKLFFGSGTQLSVL.

The gene calls are TRBV5-5 and TRBJ2-7; tentative D call: TRBD1 (5 bases). Germline values: CDR1 SGHKS, CDR2 YYEKEE (reference sequence). V lost 6 bases and J lost 3, with 16 bases in between. The CDR3 length is 14 residues. CDR3 nucleotide sequence: TGTGCCAGCAACCGGGCTCTGACAGACTACGAGCAGTACTTC. Translated, it gives CASNRALTDYEQYF.

This rearrangement joins TRBV4-2 to TRBJ1-5; D may be TRBD1 (5 bases). The CDR3 has 15 residues. V dropped 0 bases and J dropped 6 bases, with 12 bases sitting between them. CDR1 is LGHNA and CDR2 is YNFKEQ in the germline V gene. The CDR3 sequence is CASSQDPGSGQPQHF. As DNA, the CDR3 is TGTGCCAGCAGCCAAGACCCAGGGTCAGGTCAGCCCCAGCATTTT.

The V and J genes are TRBV5-6 and TRBJ2-1; the match to TRBD1 covers 7 bases. V dropped 4 bases and J dropped 8; count of bases not matched to a gene: 3. The germline CDR1 and CDR2 sequences are SGHDT and YYEEEE. The CDR3 contains 12 residues. Here the CDR3 DNA reads TGTGCCAGCAGCACAGGGGTGGATGAGCAGTTCTTC. Protein sequence: CASSTGVDEQFF.

This sequence joins TRBV9 and TRBJ2-3; possible D gene TRBD1, 6 bases. Germline V CDR1 and CDR2: SGDLS, YYNGEE. The V end was cut by 2 bases, the J end by 5 bases, with 15 bases between. The CDR3 length is 15 residues. The CDR3: CASSVTGLREDTQYF. The CDR3 DNA is TGTGCCAGCAGCGTTACAGGGTTGAGGGAAGATACGCAGTATTTT.

The chain uses TRBV27 and TRBJ2-1; TRBD1 matches at 8 bases. Losses at the gene ends were 5 bases for V and 6 bases for J; bases not matched to a gene: 3. CDR3 length equals 13 residues. Germline V gene data show CDR1 as MNHEY and CDR2 as SMNVEV (reference sequence). CDR3 amino acids: CASSRTGSNEQFF. The DNA for the CDR3 is TGTGCCAGCAGTAGGACAGGGAGCAATGAGCAGTTCTTC.

The rearrangement joins TRBV6-1 to TRBJ2-7; unclear D gene. Germline CDR1 is MNHNS and CDR2 is SASEGT. The V gene lost 6 bases and the J gene lost 0 bases, with 9 bases spanning the gap. The CDR3 is 13 residues long. CDR3 DNA sequence: TGTGCCAGCAGACCGGAGAGCTCCTACGAGCAGTACTTC. Amino acid sequence: CASRPESSYEQYF.

The chain combines TRBV2 with TRBJ2-1, with TRBD2 identical over 12 bases. Germline CDR1 is SNHLY and CDR2 is FYNNEI. The junction had 2 bases not matched to a gene; V was cut back by 2 bases and J by 6 bases. There are 15 residues in the CDR3. DNA of the CDR3: TGTGCCAGCAGTGAAATACTAGCGGGAGGCAATGAGCAGTTCTTC. It encodes CASSEILAGGNEQFF.

The genes are TRBV11-2 and TRBJ2-5, with D possibly matching TRBD1 (5 bases). The CDR3 is 11 amino acids. V was clipped by 3 bases and J by 9 bases, with 8 bases between them. The germline V gene has CDR1 SGHAT and CDR2 FQNNGV. This CDR3 reads CASSLMGPQYF. CDR3 DNA: TGTGCCAGCAGCTTGATGGGGCCCCAGTACTTC.

V usage is TRBV7-3 and J usage is TRBJ2-7; TRBD2 matches at 10 bases. Germline trimming cut 5 bases from V and 2 bases from J; bases unmatched to any gene: 3. Germline CDR1 SGHTA, CDR2 FQGTGA. The CDR3 length is 14 residues. CDR3 sequence: CASSTSGTTYEQYF. The DNA of the CDR3 is TGTGCCAGCAGCACTAGCGGGACGACCTACGAGCAGTACTTC. The whole variable domain, remainder taken from reference TRBV7-3 and TRBJ2-7, is GAGVSQTPSNKVTEKGKYVELRCDPISGHTALYWYRQSLGQGPEFLIYFQGTGAADDSGLPNDRFFAVRPEGSVSTLKIQRTERGDSAVYLCASSTSGTTYEQYFGPGTRLTVT.

The chain recombines TRBV4-2 with TRBJ2-7; 11 bases map to TRBD2. The J segment lost 4 bases and the V segment lost 0 bases, leaving 5 bases of the junction unmatched. CDR3 length: 16 residues. Germline V gene data show CDR1 as LGHNA and CDR2 as YNFKEQ. As DNA, the CDR3 is TGTGCCAGCAGCCAAGATGGGGCTAGCGGGAGGTACGAGCAGTACTTC. Protein: CASSQDGASGRYEQYF.

The gene calls are TRBV30 and TRBJ2-5; TRBD2 matches at 7 bases. V trimming: 5 bases; J trimming: 4 bases; junction bases outside the gene matches: 7. The CDR3 spans 13 residues. Germline CDR1 reads GTSNPN; CDR2 reads SVGIG (reference sequence). The DNA for the CDR3 is TGTGCCTGGGCAGCGGGAACTCCAGAGACCCAGTACTTC. It is translated as CAWAAGTPETQYF.

CDR3 amino acids: CASSFTGTPYNEQFF. For the CDR3, the DNA is TGTGCCAGCAGTTTCACAGGGACACCTTACAATGAGCAGTTCTTC. The chain employs TRBV27 and TRBJ2-1, with D possibly being TRBD1 (6 bases). Deletions cut 3 bases from V and 4 bases from J, with 13 bases between. Germline V gene sequence: CDR1 MNHEY, CDR2 SMNVEV (reference sequence). The length of the CDR3 is 15 residues.

The rearrangement joins TRBV5-4 to TRBJ1-1; D is possibly TRBD1 (5 bases). Germline values: CDR1 SGHNT, CDR2 YYREEE (reference sequence). Deletions cut 1 base from V and 7 bases from J, with 11 bases between. This CDR3 has 13 residues. CDR3 nucleotide sequence: TGTGCCAGCAGCTTGCGGATGGGACTTGAAGCTTTCTTT. This codes for CASSLRMGLEAFF.